This T cell receptor beta chain was sequenced for a study of OX40 agonist ivuxolimab in advanced cancers. Overall study: Ivuxolimab, an antibody acting as an agonist of OX40 (CD134), was used to treat patients. Participants could have had prior anti-PD-1, anti-PD-L1 or anti-CTLA-4 therapy, and 40% had some. Study outcomes and limitations: What antigens the expanded peripheral T cells recognized was never established. Low levels of normalized T-cell clonal expansion also appeared in some nonresponders.

The CDR3 totals 12 residues. Germline V CDR1 and CDR2: MDHEN, SYDVKM. The V end was cut by 2 bases, the J end by 4 bases, with 2 bases between. In regard to this clone: Its specificity is not known. This sample also contains other DNA sequences that code for the same CDR3.

Assay: immunoSEQ multiplex PCR; the TCRdb copy retains only in-frame clones and omits some. This table holds some 110,000 clones, 90% found once. Sequenced material: CD4+ or CD8+ T cells sorted from blood, taken in a trial of the OX40 agonist ivuxolimab. V usage is TRBV28 and J usage is TRBJ2-2; D unresolved. The sequence came from an adult with an advanced solid tumor such as melanoma, head and neck, liver or kidney cancer. The CDR3 sequence: CASSLLTGELFF. Written as DNA, the CDR3 is TGTGCCAGCAGTTTACTCACCGGGGAGCTGTTTTTT.